This is a list of T cell receptor beta chains from one sample in a study of T cell changes during pregnancy in multiple sclerosis. Repertoires were generated with immunoSEQ multiplex PCR, while TCRdb's copy carries only in-frame clones and drops some. The table lists 85,000 to 100,000 clones, 91% of them singletons, with approximately 0.99% in the top ten. This sample comprised peripheral blood, obtained before pregnancy. These receptors were taken from a female donor with multiple sclerosis, enrolled in a pregnancy study. CDR3s include the opening cysteine and the closing phenylalanine or tryptophan. The order of the fields is V gene, clone size, D gene, J gene, CDR3 DNA, CDR3 protein. The D gene is left open where the match is weak. Part of the rows lack a size; the others show once, few, many or a class for expanded clones.

>TRBV5-4|.|TRBD2|TRBJ2-1
TGTGCCAGCAGCTCCCCGACTAGCGCGAATGAGCAGTTCTTC
CASSSPTSANEQFF
>TRBV5-4|.|.|TRBJ1-2
TGTGCCAGCAGCTTGGCCGGGCAGGGAACGGATGGCTACACCTTC
CASSLAGQGTDGYTF
>TRBV7-2|.|.|TRBJ2-2
TGTGCCAGCAGCTTAGCGCCCAAGGGACACGTGAAAACCGGGGAGCTGTTTTTT
CASSLAPKGHVKTGELFF
>TRBV27|few|.|TRBJ2-7
TGTGCCAGCAGCCTTCAGGGAGGCTCCTACGAGCAGTACTTC
CASSLQGGSYEQYF
>TRBV4-2|.|TRBD2|TRBJ2-7
TGTGCCAGCAGCCAAGGACTAGCGGGGGGGCCAGAAGAGCAGTACTTC
CASSQGLAGGPEEQYF
>TRBV5-1|.|.|TRBJ2-2
TGCGCCAGCAGCCCCAGGGGGGAAAGCGGGGAGCTGTTTTTT
CASSPRGESGELFF
>TRBV2|.|.|TRBJ2-5
TGTGCCAGTTTTGGCCGCCAAGAGACCCAGTACTTC
CASFGRQETQYF
>TRBV6-6|.|TRBD2|TRBJ2-5
TGTGCCAGCAGTTACTCGGAGCTAGCGGCACACGAGACCCAGTACTTC
CASSYSELAAHETQYF
>TRBV5-8|.|TRBD1|TRBJ1-4
TGTGCCAGCAGCGCGCACAGGACAGGGGAGTCTGAAAAACTGTTTTTT
CASSAHRTGESEKLFF
>TRBV5-1|.|TRBD1|TRBJ1-2
TGCGCCAGCAGCTTAGTGCCCGGGGACAGGGACTATGGCTACACCTTC
CASSLVPGDRDYGYTF
>TRBV19|.|.|TRBJ2-1
TGTGCCAGTAGGGAGAGTGGATCTGAGCAGTTCTTC
CASRESGSEQFF
>TRBV9|.|TRBD1|TRBJ2-2
TGTGCCAGCAGCGTGGGGACAGGACTTACCGGGGAGCTGTTTTTT
CASSVGTGLTGELFF
>TRBV18|once|TRBD1|TRBJ2-5
TGTGCCAGCTCACCACTCCCGGGGTTGGCAGGGGGCATGGAGACCCAGTACTTC
CASSPLPGLAGGMETQYF
>TRBV28|.|TRBD2|TRBJ2-1
TGTGCCAGCTCCTATCCCGCTAGCGGGAGGGATACCCCCTACAATGAGCAGTTCTTC
CASSYPASGRDTPYNEQFF
>TRBV6-1|.|TRBD2|TRBJ2-1
TGTGCCAGCAGTGACCTAGCGGGATCATCCTACAATGAGCAGTTCTTC
CASSDLAGSSYNEQFF
>TRBV13|.|.|TRBJ2-4
TGTGCCAGCAGCCCCCCCCGCGGGGTAGCCAAAAACATTCAGTACTTC
CASSPPRGVAKNIQYF
>TRBV27|.|TRBD2|TRBJ2-3
TGTGCCAGCAGTTTGACTAGCGGGGGGGCGGGGACGCAGTATTTT
CASSLTSGGAGTQYF
>TRBV7-3|.|TRBD2|TRBJ2-1
TGTGCCAGCAGCTTAAATAGCGGGGGTTACAATGAGCAGTTCTTC
CASSLNSGGYNEQFF
>TRBV5-1|.|.|TRBJ2-1
TGCGCCAGCTGTGAGACAGGTAGCTCCTACAATGAGCAGTTCTTC
CASCETGSSYNEQFF
>TRBV7-9|.|.|TRBJ2-2
TGTGCCAGCTCTAGTTGGACCGGGGAGCTGTTTTTT
CASSSWTGELFF
>TRBV19|.|.|TRBJ1-4
TGTGCCAGTAGTTTGGACTTGTTGGAAAAACTGTTTTTT
CASSLDLLEKLFF
>TRBV18|.|.|TRBJ1-1
TGTGCCAGCTCACCAGGGCAGGGGCCTGAAGCTTTCTTT
CASSPGQGPEAFF
>TRBV2|.|TRBD1|TRBJ1-5
TGTGCCAGCAGCTTGACAGGGGCCGCCCAGCATTTT
CASSLTGAAQHF
>TRBV5-8|.|TRBD2|TRBJ2-3
TGTGCCAGCAGCGCAACACTAGCGGGGGGATGGACAGATACGCAGTATTTT
CASSATLAGGWTDTQYF
>TRBV5-8|.|.|TRBJ2-7
TGTGCCAGCAGCTTGGAACGGGGTAGCCGTGGTTCCTACGAGCAGTACTTC
CASSLERGSRGSYEQYF
>TRBV28|.|TRBD2|TRBJ2-1
TGTGCCAGCAGTCAACTAGCGGGAGGGCCTTACAATGAGCAGTTCTTC
CASSQLAGGPYNEQFF
>TRBV5-4|once|.|TRBJ1-1
TGTGCCAGCAGCCTGGACCGCAGTGGGAACACTGAAGCTTTCTTT
CASSLDRSGNTEAFF
>TRBV4-2|.|.|TRBJ1-2
TGTGCCAGCAGCCAAAGGGGGATACGGAAAGTGAACTATGGCTACACCTTC
CASSQRGIRKVNYGYTF
>TRBV5-1|.|TRBD2|TRBJ2-7
TGCGCCAGCAGCTCCAATATCGGGGGGGAGCAGTACTTC
CASSSNIGGEQYF
>TRBV9|.|.|TRBJ1-3
TGTGCCAGCAGCGTAGACCCCACGACAGGCTCTGGAAACACCATATATTTT
CASSVDPTTGSGNTIYF